The rows below give T cell receptor beta chains drawn from one sample of a study of blood T cell repertoires in COVID-19. Sequencing was performed with immunoSEQ multiplex PCR; in TCRdb, only in-frame clones are kept and a portion is missing. The sample lists approximately 320,000 clones; about 92% were seen once. The sequenced sample was PBMCs or T cells enriched from blood (not recorded which). Source of these receptors: a man in his fifties or sixties who had recovered from COVID-19. Both conserved end residues are part of each CDR3. A D gene is named only where the DNA matches it firmly. Not every row has a clone size; where given, it reads once, few, many or a size class.

d_call j_call clone_size v_call cdr3_nt cdr3_aa
- TRBJ2-7 - TRBV15 TGTGCCACCAGCAGAGATCCGACAGCTTACGAGCAGTACTTC CATSRDPTAYEQYF
TRBD1 TRBJ1-6 - TRBV6-5 TGTGCCAGCAGGTTCAGGGGGCAAGATTCACCCCTCCACTTT CASRFRGQDSPLHF
TRBD2 TRBJ2-1 - TRBV5-1 TGCGCCAGCAGCGGACTAGCGGGAGTCTACAATGAGCAGTTCTTC CASSGLAGVYNEQFF
TRBD2 TRBJ2-1 - TRBV29-1 TGCAGCGTGGGGGGGACTAGAGTATACAATGAGCAGTTCTTC CSVGGTRVYNEQFF
- TRBJ1-5 - TRBV2 TGTGCCAGCAGTGAACTCAGGGAATATCAGCCCCAGCATTTT CASSELREYQPQHF
- TRBJ2-4 - TRBV19 TGTGCCAGTAGTCCTGACTCGGCGGAAACACAGTACTTC CASSPDSAETQYF
- TRBJ2-5 - TRBV24-1 TGTGCCACCAGTGAAGGACAGCCGTACCAAGAGACCCAGTACTTC CATSEGQPYQETQYF
- TRBJ1-1 - TRBV6-9 TGTGCCAGCAGCGGCAGGGTATGGCCCACTGAAGCTTTCTTT CASSGRVWPTEAFF
- TRBJ1-2 once TRBV18 TGTGCCAGCTCACCACCGGACAGCTTCTATGGCTACACCTTC CASSPPDSFYGYTF
- TRBJ1-5 - TRBV3-1/TRBV3-2 TGTGCCAGCAGCCAAAGCAGTTACTCAGGTCAGCCCCAGCATTTT CASSQSSYSGQPQHF
TRBD2 TRBJ2-1 - TRBV7-8 TGTGCCAGCAGCTTAGAGCGGGGCGGATACAATGAGCAGTTCTTC CASSLERGGYNEQFF
- TRBJ1-5 - TRBV6-2/TRBV6-3 TGTGCCAGCAGTTACGGACTTAGGGGCAATCAGCCCCAGCATTTT CASSYGLRGNQPQHF
- TRBJ2-6 - TRBV6-2/TRBV6-3 TGTGCCAGCAGTTACTGGGCCGTAAGCTCTGGGGCCAACGTCCTGACTTTC CASSYWAVSSGANVLTF